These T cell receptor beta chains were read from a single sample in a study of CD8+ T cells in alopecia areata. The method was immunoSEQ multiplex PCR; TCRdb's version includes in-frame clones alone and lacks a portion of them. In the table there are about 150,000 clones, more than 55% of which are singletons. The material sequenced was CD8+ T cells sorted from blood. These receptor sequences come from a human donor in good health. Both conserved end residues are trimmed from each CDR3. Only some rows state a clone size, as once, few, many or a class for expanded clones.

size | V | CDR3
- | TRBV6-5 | ASSYSRIDEQY
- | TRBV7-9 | ASSSAGTGANYGYT
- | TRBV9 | ASSSGGTAVHEQY
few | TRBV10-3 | AISESGTGNTGELF
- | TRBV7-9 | ASSQTGGGETQY
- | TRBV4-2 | ASSQGLYGYT
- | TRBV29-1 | SVGEGRSYEQY
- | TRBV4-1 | ASSPFRDSQETQY
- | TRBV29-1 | SVAAGSSGTQY
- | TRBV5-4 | ASSLVSGTSGPLGNEQY
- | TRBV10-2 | ASSDPGLAGGGSYNEQF
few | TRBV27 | ASSPGRGNQPQH
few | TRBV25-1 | ASTEGPLDQPQH
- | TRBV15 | ATSSDRGIHNEQF
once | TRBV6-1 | ASSGFPASSTDTQY
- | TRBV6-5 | ASSYGLNEQF
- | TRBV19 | ASTPGTSGRMETQY
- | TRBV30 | AWSVPLASTYEQY
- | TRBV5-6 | ASSPGRLHKGEQF
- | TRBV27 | ASSLGQGNNEQF
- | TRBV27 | ASSLRLTHEQY
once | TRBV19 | ASSSSGQGSTEAF
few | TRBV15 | ATSSLLGQGPFEAF
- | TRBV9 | ASSPGREQF
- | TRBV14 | ASSPQGGIGETQY
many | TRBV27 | ASSLYNEQF
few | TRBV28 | ASSHGGGYHEQY
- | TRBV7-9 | ASSGDGRNTEAF
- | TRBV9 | ASSPGTSDYEQY
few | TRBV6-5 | ASGNAGENTGELF
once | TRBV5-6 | ASSLSPGPTDTQY
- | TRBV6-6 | ASNLPTVQETQY
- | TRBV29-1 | SVHRGYEQY
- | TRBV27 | ASSLYGDQPQH
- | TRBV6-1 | ASSPDENTEAF
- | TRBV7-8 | ASSLWASGSTDTQY
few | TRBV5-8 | ASSPGLGYT
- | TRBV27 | ASSPISNYGYT
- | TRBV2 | ASITDLMNTEAF